Sequencing of this TCR beta chain was carried out in a study of blood T cell repertoires in COVID-19. Study details: COVID-19 samples collected from the United States, Italy and Spain covered acute and convalescent phases. In each case, the material was cDNA or gDNA derived from T cells, B-cell-depleted T cells, or PBMCs.

Authors' analysis steps: Amplification of reference gene primers was used by the study to estimate nucleated cell counts. Profiled with immunoSEQ multiplex PCR; TCRdb holds only in-frame clones, not every one. That table is the source of V, J and clone size, and D and trimming were worked out from the DNA. The sample shows a few hundred thousand clones, approximately 90% of them seen only once. CDR3 length: 13 residues. V lost 5 bases to trimming and J lost 7 bases; unmatched junction nucleotides: 7. CDR1 SGHNT and CDR2 YENEEA come from the germline V gene. Participants' own reports of clinical history determined their cohort assignment.

This receptor was identified in a woman aged 40-49 years who had been exposed to COVID-19. Material: PBMCs or T cells enriched from blood (not recorded which). The V gene is TRBV11-3, the J gene TRBJ2-7, with 8 bases fitting TRBD2. The CDR3: CASSTILAVEQYF. The CDR3 bases are TGTGCCAGCAGCACGATACTAGCGGTGGAGCAGTACTTC.